These T cell receptor beta chains were read from a single sample in a study of shared clonotypes between healthy human individuals. Only in-frame clones appear in the TCRdb table, and some are missing; sequencing was by immunoSEQ multiplex PCR. The sample has fewer than 1.4 million clones, 75% to 85% seen once. Material for sequencing was memory CD4+ T cells from PBMCs. Source of these receptors: a man aged 18-30 years in good health. Some clones in this sample may be carry-over from other donors' samples. CDR3s include the opening cysteine and the closing phenylalanine or tryptophan. The order of the fields is clone size, J gene, V gene, D gene, CDR3 protein, CDR3 DNA. The D gene is left open where the match is weak. The size entry is marked missing in some rows and otherwise reads once, few, many or a size class.

>-|TRBJ1-1|TRBV11-1|TRBD1
CASSFRYRGPEAFF
TGTGCCAGCAGCTTTCGGTACAGGGGCCCTGAAGCTTTCTTT
>-|TRBJ1-4|TRBV5-1|-
CASSFDGFNEKLFF
TGCGCCAGCAGCTTCGACGGGTTTAATGAAAAACTGTTTTTT
>-|TRBJ1-1|TRBV5-8|-
CASSLDTSVTEAFF
TGTGCCAGCAGCTTGGACACCAGCGTCACTGAAGCTTTCTTT
>-|TRBJ1-2|TRBV6-5|-
CASSYTRGLHGYTF
TGTGCCAGCAGTTACACACGGGGTTTGCATGGCTACACCTTC
>-|TRBJ1-2|TRBV30|TRBD1
CAWEDRGYGYTF
TGTGCCTGGGAGGACAGGGGATATGGCTACACCTTC
>few|TRBJ2-3|TRBV5-1|-
CASSLVRGVTDTQYF
TGCGCCAGCAGCTTGGTCAGGGGGGTCACAGATACGCAGTATTTT
>-|TRBJ1-5|TRBV27|TRBD1
CASSLRTGSQPQHF
TGTGCCAGCAGTTTAAGGACAGGGTCGCAGCCCCAGCATTTT
>-|TRBJ2-4|TRBV6-6|-
CASRPRGSGAKNLQYF
TGTGCCAGCAGGCCCCGTGGGTCGGGGGCCAAAAACCTTCAGTACTTC
>-|TRBJ2-3|TRBV28|TRBD1
CASSSPGTDSTDTQYF
TGTGCCAGCAGTTCCCCCGGGACAGATAGCACAGATACGCAGTATTTT
>-|TRBJ1-1|TRBV7-9|-
CASSLSGAAHTEAFF
TGTGCCAGCAGCCTTTCGGGGGCAGCCCACACTGAAGCTTTCTTT
>-|TRBJ2-7|TRBV7-2|-
CASSGVTYEQYF
TGTGCCAGCTCAGGAGTAACCTACGAGCAGTACTTC
>-|TRBJ1-2|TRBV28|TRBD1
CASSTPGQAARYTF
TGTGCCAGCAGTACACCGGGACAGGCGGCTCGCTACACCTTC
>-|TRBJ1-2|TRBV19|TRBD1
CASSMDRVGYGYTF
TGTGCCAGTAGTATGGACAGGGTAGGGTATGGCTACACCTTC
>-|TRBJ1-2|TRBV28|-
CASSLRVNGYTF
TGTGCCAGCAGTTTAAGGGTCAATGGCTACACCTTC
>few|TRBJ1-1|TRBV29-1|-
CSVVPNTEAFF
TGCAGCGTTGTGCCGAACACTGAAGCTTTCTTT
>-|TRBJ1-2|TRBV5-1|-
CASSLAGGNYGYTF
TGCGCCAGCAGCTTGGCCGGGGGGAACTATGGCTACACCTTC
>-|TRBJ2-5|TRBV28|TRBD1
CASSSPLMTGDGTQYF
TGTGCCAGCAGTTCACCCCTGATGACAGGGGATGGGACCCAGTACTTC
>-|TRBJ2-7|TRBV6-1|-
CASSEIGTAEGHEQYF
TGTGCCAGCAGTGAAATAGGAACGGCGGAGGGTCACGAGCAGTACTTC
>-|TRBJ1-4|TRBV4-1|-
CASSHWGNREKLFF
TGCGCCAGCAGCCATTGGGGGAACCGAGAAAAACTGTTTTTT
>-|TRBJ1-1|TRBV30|-
CAWGAGNEAFF
TGTGCCTGGGGAGCTGGGAATGAAGCTTTCTTT
>few|TRBJ2-5|TRBV15|-
CATSLGRRETQYF
TGTGCCACCAGCCTAGGGAGGAGAGAGACCCAGTACTTC
>-|TRBJ2-7|TRBV28|-
CASKLYSDYEQYF
TGTGCCAGCAAACTCTACTCAGATTACGAGCAGTACTTC
>-|TRBJ2-1|TRBV7-2|-
CASSISRSSSYNEQFF
TGTGCCAGCAGCATCTCTAGGTCTAGCTCCTACAATGAGCAGTTCTTC
>-|TRBJ1-5|TRBV7-2|-
CASSPRTGFGHQPQHF
TGTGCCAGCAGCCCTCGTACAGGGTTTGGACATCAGCCCCAGCATTTT
>-|TRBJ2-3|TRBV7-6|TRBD2
CASSLGAGPTDTQYF
TGTGCCAGCAGCTTAGGAGCGGGACCCACAGATACGCAGTATTTT
>-|TRBJ2-5|TRBV28|-
CASSLAETQYF
TGTGCCAGCAGTTTAGCGGAGACCCAGTACTTC
>-|TRBJ2-2|TRBV6-5|-
CASSNNRVGERELFF
TGTGCCAGCAGTAACAACAGGGTTGGAGAGCGGGAGCTGTTTTTT
>-|TRBJ2-2|TRBV5-1|-
CASSPETGNTGELFF
TGCGCCAGCAGCCCCGAGACAGGGAACACCGGGGAGCTGTTTTTT
>few|TRBJ2-7|TRBV28|TRBD1
CASTDRQGSYEQYF
TGTGCCAGCACAGATAGACAGGGCTCCTACGAGCAGTACTTC
>-|TRBJ2-7|TRBV11-2|TRBD1
CASSLARGPPYEQYF
TGTGCCAGCAGCTTAGCTAGGGGGCCCCCCTACGAGCAGTACTTC
>-|TRBJ1-4|TRBV7-2|-
CASSPDYGDEKLFF
TGTGCCAGCAGCCCTGACTACGGGGATGAAAAACTGTTTTTT
>-|TRBJ2-1|TRBV7-9|TRBD2
CASSLRLAGESLDEQFF
TGTGCCAGCAGCTTACGGCTAGCGGGAGAATCGTTGGATGAGCAGTTCTTC
>-|TRBJ2-7|TRBV5-1|TRBD2
CASSTWTSGSAIYEQYF
TGCGCCAGCAGCACATGGACTAGCGGGAGTGCAATCTACGAGCAGTACTTC